Shown below are 27 T cell receptor beta chains from a single sample sequenced in a study of blood T cell repertoires in COVID-19. Some clones are missing from TCRdb's copy, which holds only in-frame ones; the method was immunoSEQ multiplex PCR. The data show under 130,000 clones, roughly 85% seen once. What was sequenced was peripheral blood. All receptors derive from a human donor in a cohort sampled during active COVID-19.

The rearrangement joins TRBV5-1 to TRBJ2-7; the match to TRBD1 covers 10 bases. The CDR3 is made up of 15 amino acids. CDR1 is SGHRS, CDR2 YFSETQ, per germline. V lost 6 bases, J lost 1 base, and 7 bases stayed unmatched. The CDR3 bases are TGCGCCAGCACCCCCGGGACAGGGGATTCCTACGAGCAGTACTTC. It encodes CASTPGTGDSYEQYF.

The rearrangement links TRBV13 to TRBJ1-5; D is unresolved. The CDR3 loop spans 14 amino acids. Trimming cost V 2 bases and J 6 bases, with 11 bases left between them. Per the germline V gene, CDR1 is PRHDT and CDR2 is FYEKMQ (reference sequence). This chain's CDR3 is CASSLRGAGQPQHF. CDR3 sequence (DNA): TGTGCCAGCAGCTTAAGAGGAGCGGGTCAGCCCCAGCATTTT.

This clone was seen just once. The V and J genes are TRBV5-1 and TRBJ1-6, with D possibly being TRBD1 (6 bases). V gave up 4 bases and J gave up 11 bases, with 10 bases separating them. CDR3 length: 12 amino acids. Germline CDR1 reads SGHRS; CDR2 reads YFSETQ. The CDR3 reads CASSHGTPPLHF. The DNA for the CDR3 is TGCGCCAGCAGCCACGGGACACCACCCCTCCACTTT.

This clone has a single count. Other DNA sequences in the sample encode the same CDR3. CDR3 region: CASRPTGTGPGNTIYF. CDR3 coding DNA: TGTGCCAGCAGGCCCACCGGGACAGGGCCTGGAAACACCATATATTTT. The chain recombines TRBV28 with TRBJ1-3; 9 bases map to TRBD1. Germline V gene sequence: CDR1 MDHEN, CDR2 SYDVKM. This CDR3 comprises 16 residues. V was clipped by 6 bases and J by 2 bases; unmatched bases: 8.

This sequence joins TRBV28 and TRBJ1-1, with D possibly TRBD1 on 5 matching bases. Trimming removed 4 bases at V and 5 bases at J, with 11 bases between. CDR1 is MDHEN and CDR2 is SYDVKM in the germline V gene. The CDR3 sequence is 13 residues long. The CDR3 DNA follows: TGTGCCAGCAGTTGGGCAGGGCGGACTGAAGCTTTCTTT. Translation: CASSWAGRTEAFF.

This clone has a single count. DNA for the CDR3: TGTGCCAGCAGCTCAGCGGGACTCGGGGAAAAACTGTTTTTT. Translating gives CASSSAGLGEKLFF. The chain couples TRBV7-2 to TRBJ1-4, with D possibly TRBD1 on 5 matching bases. CDR1 is SGHTA, CDR2 FQGNSA, per germline. The CDR3 runs 14 residues. Trimming took 4 bases from V and 8 from J, leaving 14 bases between them. Full variable domain (remainder filled in from reference TRBV7-2 and TRBJ1-4): GAGVSQSPSNKVTEKGKDVELRCDPISGHTALYWYRQSLGQGLEFLIYFQGNSAPDKSGLPSDRFSAERTGGSVSTLTIQRTQQEDSAVYLCASSSAGLGEKLFFGSGTQLSVL.

This chain joins TRBV2 and TRBJ1-2, with 7 bases fitting TRBD1. J lost 8 bases, V lost 3 bases, and 9 bases had no gene match. Germline loops: CDR1 SNHLY, CDR2 FYNNEI. The length of the CDR3 is 14 residues. The CDR3 DNA follows: TGTGCCAGCAGTGATCAGGGGGTTATGGGCGGCTACACCTTC. This encodes CASSDQGVMGGYTF.

The chain is built from TRBV6-5 and TRBJ1-3, with 9 bases lining up with TRBD1. The CDR3 spans 15 residues. Germline-derived CDR1 and CDR2 are MNHEY and SVGAGI. J lost 4 bases, V lost 5 bases, and 6 bases had no gene match. CDR3 in DNA: TGTGCCAGCAGTCCGGGACAGGGAGTGGGAAACACCATATATTTT. This codes for CASSPGQGVGNTIYF.

V gene TRBV19 combines with J gene TRBJ2-2, with 8 positions matching TRBD2. CDR1 is LNHDA, CDR2 SQIVND, per germline (reference sequence). Germline trimming cut 3 bases from V and 7 bases from J; bases unmatched to any gene: 4. The CDR3 consists of 14 residues. The CDR3 region is CASSILAGGGELFF. CDR3 nucleotides: TGTGCCAGTAGTATCCTGGCGGGAGGCGGGGAGCTGTTTTTT.

This rearrangement joins TRBV6-1 to TRBJ2-5, with 8 positions matching TRBD1. Trimming cost V 2 bases and J 5 bases; bases outside gene matches: 13. CDR3 length: 17 residues. Germline V gene lookup returns CDR1 MNHNS and CDR2 SASEGT. In nucleotides, the CDR3 is TGTGCCAGCAGTGAAACCTCTTTTCGGACAGGGACGGAGACCCAGTACTTC. The encoded protein is CASSETSFRTGTETQYF.

CDR3 bases: TGTGCCAGCAGTGCCGGGACAGGTCCCGGGGAGCTGTTTTTT. Amino acid sequence: CASSAGTGPGELFF. The rearrangement joins TRBV2 to TRBJ2-2, with 8 bases fitting TRBD1. Trimming took 4 bases from V and 6 from J; bases not matched to a gene: 4. The length of the CDR3 is 14 residues. The germline V gene encodes CDR1 SNHLY and CDR2 FYNNEI.

The chain is built from TRBV28 and TRBJ1-4, with D possibly TRBD1 on 6 matching bases. Germline V gene data show CDR1 as MDHEN and CDR2 as SYDVKM. Trimming took 11 bases from V and 1 from J, leaving 11 bases between them. The CDR3 has 13 amino acids. CDR3 sequence reads: CAVTRGTNEKLFF. The CDR3 DNA follows: TGTGCCGTAACCAGGGGAACTAATGAAAAACTGTTTTTT. Combining the CDR3 with reference TRBV28 and TRBJ1-4 gives the whole variable domain DVKVTQSSRYLVKRTGEKVFLECVQDMDHENMFWYRQDPGLGLRLIYFSYDVKMKEKGDIPEGYSVSREKKERFSLILESASTNQTSMYLCAVTRGTNEKLFFGSGTQLSVL.

The rearrangement links TRBV27 to TRBJ2-1, with a tentative D call TRBD1 (5 bases). The V and J ends lost 5 bases and 8 bases respectively, with 22 bases between them. Germline loops: CDR1 MNHEY, CDR2 SMNVEV (reference sequence). The CDR3 covers 16 residues. This CDR3 is CASSPSTSRGGYEQFF. CDR3 bases: TGTGCCAGCAGTCCCTCCACATCAAGGGGTGGCTATGAGCAGTTCTTC.

CDR3 nucleotides: TGTGCCAGCAGCCCCCAAGGACAGGTTCTATTAAACACCATATATTTT. This codes for CASSPQGQVLLNTIYF. The V call is TRBV7-6, the J call TRBJ1-3, with TRBD1 matching over 7 bases. V lost 5 bases and J lost 6; bases outside the gene matches: 13. This CDR3 spans 16 amino acids. The germline CDR1 and CDR2 sequences are SGHVS and FNYEAQ. Based on the CDR3 plus reference TRBV7-6 and TRBJ1-3, the full variable domain is GAGVSQSPRYKVTKRGQDVALRCDPISGHVSLYWYRQALGQGPEFLTYFNYEAQQDKSGLPNDRFSAERPEGSISTLTIQRTEQRDSAMYRCASSPQGQVLLNTIYFGEGSWLTVV.

This clone was seen just once. The genes are TRBV10-3 and TRBJ2-2; tentatively, D is TRBD1 (5 bases). The CDR3 totals 12 residues. Germline assignment: CDR1 ENHRY and CDR2 SYGVKD. Trimming stripped 10 bases from V and 4 bases from J, with 10 bases between. CDR3 bases: TGTGCCACCTCGCAGGGCACCGGGGAGCTGTTTTTT. Its translation is CATSQGTGELFF.

The V gene is TRBV10-2, the J gene TRBJ1-6; D uncertain. Germline V gene lookup returns CDR1 WSHSY and CDR2 SAAADI. The CDR3 contains 13 residues. The V gene lost 4 bases and the J gene lost 7 bases, with 8 bases spanning the gap. The CDR3 bases are TGCGCCAGCAGTGTGGCAGTAAATTCACCCCTCCACTTT. The encoded protein is CASSVAVNSPLHF.

This rearrangement joins TRBV15 to TRBJ2-3; 7 bases are a match to TRBD2. The trim removed 4 bases at V and 5 bases at J, leaving 6 bases unmatched. CDR3 length equals 14 residues. The germline CDR1 and CDR2 sequences are LNHNV and YYDKDF (reference sequence). The DNA of the CDR3 is TGTGCCACCAGCATTGGACTAGGTGGAGATACGCAGTATTTT. This gives the protein CATSIGLGGDTQYF.

V usage is TRBV7-2 and J usage is TRBJ2-1; 9 bases fit TRBD1. Trimming took 5 bases from V and 8 from J; bases not matched to a gene: 13. CDR3 length: 16 residues. Germline V gene sequence: CDR1 SGHTA, CDR2 FQGNSA. The CDR3 DNA sequence: TGTGCCAGCAGCCCTGTACTCCGGGACAGGGTACATGAGCAGTTCTTC. As protein: CASSPVLRDRVHEQFF.

This clone was seen a single time. The V and J genes are TRBV28 and TRBJ1-1; 11 bases match TRBD1. Germline CDR1 reads MDHEN; CDR2 reads SYDVKM. V trimming: 4 bases; J trimming: 1 base; junction bases outside the gene matches: 2. This CDR3 is built from 15 residues. The CDR3 DNA sequence: TGTGCCAGCAGTTGGACAGGGGGCCGGAACACTGAAGCTTTCTTT. Translated: CASSWTGGRNTEAFF.

This CDR3 is CASSLVPGGSTDTQYF. The CDR3 DNA reads TGTGCCAGCAGCTTGGTACCGGGGGGGAGCACAGATACGCAGTATTTT. J is TRBJ2-3 and V is TRBV5-6; 8 bases map to TRBD2. The CDR3 covers 16 residues. After removal of 0 bases from V and 0 bases from J, the junction contained 3 bases not matched to a gene. Germline V CDR1 and CDR2: SGHDT, YYEEEE.

The chain links TRBV5-6 to TRBJ1-1; D perhaps matches TRBD1 (5 bases). Per the germline V gene, CDR1 is SGHDT and CDR2 is YYEEEE. The germline V and J ends were trimmed by 0 bases and 2 bases, with 11 bases remaining between them. There are 15 residues in the CDR3. CDR3 loop: CASSLVGRVNTEAFF. DNA of the CDR3: TGTGCCAGCAGCTTGGTTGGCAGGGTAAACACTGAAGCTTTCTTT.

As concerns this clone: Other DNA sequences in this specimen translate into the identical CDR3. V gene TRBV19 combines with J gene TRBJ1-2, with 7 bases aligning to TRBD1. V was clipped by 4 bases and J by 4 bases; unmatched bases: 9. Per germline, CDR1 LNHDA and CDR2 SQIVND (reference sequence). The CDR3 length is 15 residues. The CDR3: CASSTPPTGIYGYTF. The CDR3 bases are TGTGCCAGTAGTACCCCTCCGACAGGGATCTATGGCTACACCTTC.

This sequence joins TRBV6-5 and TRBJ1-1; the D gene is possibly TRBD1 (6 bases). Germline-derived CDR1 and CDR2 are MNHEY and SVGAGI. The CDR3 has 13 amino acids. Trimming removed 2 bases from V and 4 bases from J, with 8 bases in between. The CDR3 bases are TGTGCCAGCAGTTACCAGGGGAGCACTGAAGCTTTCTTT. The encoded protein is CASSYQGSTEAFF.

J is TRBJ2-1 and V is TRBV4-3, with TRBD1 matching over 8 bases. The germline V gene has CDR1 LGHNA and CDR2 YSLEER. This CDR3 is 16 amino acids long. Trimming removed 4 bases from V and 4 bases from J; junction bases left unmatched: 9. CDR3 coding DNA: TGCGCCAGCAGCCCCATGGGTGGACAGGGATACAATGAGCAGTTCTTC. Its translation is CASSPMGGQGYNEQFF.

This chain links TRBV19 with TRBJ1-2; no clear D. The CDR3 is 12 residues long. Germline CDR1 reads LNHDA; CDR2 reads SQIVND (reference sequence). Trimming cost V 4 bases and J 7 bases, with 10 bases left between them. The CDR3 region is CASSRQAGGYTF. CDR3 coding DNA: TGTGCCAGTAGTAGGCAGGCCGGTGGCTACACCTTC.

V and J are TRBV5-4 and TRBJ2-3; possible D gene TRBD1, 6 bases. The CDR3 extends over 15 amino acids. V dropped 4 bases and J dropped 6 bases, with 18 bases sitting between them. Germline values: CDR1 SGHNT, CDR2 YYREEE (reference sequence). This CDR3 reads CASSLNDRMSDTQYF. The DNA for the CDR3 is TGTGCCAGCAGCCTTAATGACAGGATGTCGGATACGCAGTATTTT.

The chain uses TRBV11-3 and TRBJ1-3, with TRBD1 matching over 10 bases. The CDR3 loop spans 15 amino acids. The V segment lost 7 bases and the J segment 3 bases; nucleotides outside the gene matches: 6. The V gene's germline CDR1 is SGHNT and CDR2 YENEEA. The CDR3 here is CASTAWTGGGNTIYF. The CDR3 DNA sequence: TGTGCCAGCACCGCCTGGACAGGGGGTGGAAACACCATATATTTT. The full variable domain, rest sourced from reference TRBV11-3 and TRBJ1-3, is EAGVVQSPRYKIIEKKQPVAFWCNPISGHNTLYWYLQNLGQGPELLIRYENEEAVDDSQLPKDRFSAERLKGVDSTLKIQPAELGDSAVYLCASTAWTGGGNTIYFGEGSWLTVV.